This T cell receptor beta chain was captured by sequencing in a study of cytomegalovirus exposure and HLA in healthy donors. General study results and limits: Later, an analysis found that TCR clusters from the first cohort tended to co-occur in the roughly 110 validation repertoires. The study labeled 170 or so TCR beta chains cytomegalovirus-associated.

Of note for this clone: Its specificity is not known.

The ends were cut back, 7 bases at V and 5 bases at J, with 11 bases in the middle. The CDR3 contains 12 residues. CDR1 and CDR2 (germline): SNHLY, FYNNEI. Separate from the roughly 630-subject first cohort was the approximately 120-subject validation cohort, to which the donors belonged. TCRdb's copy holds only in-frame clones and misses some; the assay was immunoSEQ multiplex PCR. The sample lists roughly 100,000 clones; about 86% were seen once. This sequence originates from a woman between 18 and 29 years old in good health and CMV-seropositive. Input material: PBMCs. The rearrangement joins TRBV2 to TRBJ1-2; TRBD1 is a possible D gene (5 bases). The CDR3 region is CASTLGTYGYTF. The CDR3 bases are TGTGCCAGCACTTTAGGGACTTATGGCTACACCTTC.